This TCR beta chain is from a study of identical twins. Study-wide results and limits: The abundant beta clonotypes from cord blood had fewer insertions, and memory repertoires had none of this.

MiXCR, applied by TCRdb to the 5' RACE reads, yields one record per CDR3 protein. The sample has some 460,000 distinct CDR3 sequences; 14% are singletons. Points on this clonotype: Its target is not known.

With 8 bases clipped from V and 3 bases from J, the junction kept 3 bases outside the gene matches. The CDR3 is 13 amino acids. This sample was shared with a second study, whose subject was yellow fever vaccine responses in identical twins.

The sequence was collected from a woman aged 18-29 years in good health. The V and J genes are TRBV12-3 or TRBV12-4 and TRBJ2-3, with 9 nucleotides matching TRBD2. Sequences were obtained from CD4+ T cells sorted from blood. The CDR3 here is CASRLAETDTQYF. CDR3 coding DNA: TGTGCCAGCCGACTAGCGGAGACAGATACGCAGTATTTT.